This TCR beta chain originates from a study of blood T cell repertoires in COVID-19 (dated by TCRdb to about 2020). Study-wide context: Collaborator samples came from the United States, Italy and Spain and covered acute and convalescent phases of COVID-19. The dataset comprised deeply sampled blood TCRbeta repertoires from subjects exposed to, actively infected with, or recovered from COVID-19. The material from the prospective study consisted of cDNA or gDNA derived from T cells, B-cell-depleted T cells, or PBMCs. HLA class I and class II types, where available, came from metadata supplied by the sample provider rather than from assay-based typing. Sample metadata almost always included a de-identified subject ID, COVID-19 status, age in years and sex. The samples were drawn from the first 160 participants of the ongoing ImmuneRACE study and from roughly 1,300 subjects provided by 6 global collaborators. The repertoires were released in a freely available public database intended as a resource for research on the immune response to SARS-CoV-2. The paper as a whole reports these results and caveats: The amount of clinical and demographic metadata varied by source and participant and was provided uncurated.

The CDR3 holds 14 amino acids from the cysteine to the phenylalanine. Only CDR3 DNA remains: 42 bases, in frame from the first base. The V end loses 5 bases and the J end loses 7 bases, and a stretch of 14 bases separates them. In the germline V gene (reference sequence), CDR1 corresponds to LNHDA and CDR2 to SQIVND. This clone was observed once. The antigen it binds to is not known. Base qualities are not recorded, but no much larger clone differs from it by a single base. A second Seattle source provided samples from volunteer blood donors who had recovered from COVID-19. Collaborating institutions collected whole blood in K2EDTA tubes following their own protocols. For TCRbeta analysis, collaborators shipped samples as frozen whole blood, isolated PBMCs, or DNA extracted from either of those sample types. TCRbeta CDR3 regions were amplified from genomic DNA by means of the immunoSEQ Assay, a bias-controlled multiplex PCR. The original methods were these. Within the assay, amplification of reference gene primers was used to estimate how many nucleated cells each sample contained. To quantify the absolute abundance of each unique TCRbeta CDR3 rearrangement, sequence reads were collapsed and filtered. Productive Simpson clonality was computed per sample as the square root of Simpson's diversity index over productive rearrangements. TCRdb obtained this table from immuneACCESS and retained in-frame rearrangements with V and J assigned. These tables miss some clones; where compared with another copy, unresolved V genes account for less than half of the shortfall, and the remainder is unexplained. V, J and clone size are taken as reported in that table, and D and trimming were inferred from the DNA itself. This sample comprises 200,000 to 250,000 clones, about four fifths of them detected only once. The ten largest account for over 2.5% of the sample.

The sequence was obtained from a woman between 25 and 40 years old who had recovered from COVID-19. The sample comprised peripheral blood. Recombination connected TRBV19 to TRBJ2-2; a tentative D match to TRBD2 spans 5 bases. The CDR3 here reads CASSARGANGELFF. The DNA sequence is given as TGTGCCAGTAGTGCCCGGGGAGCCAACGGGGAGCTGTTTTTT.